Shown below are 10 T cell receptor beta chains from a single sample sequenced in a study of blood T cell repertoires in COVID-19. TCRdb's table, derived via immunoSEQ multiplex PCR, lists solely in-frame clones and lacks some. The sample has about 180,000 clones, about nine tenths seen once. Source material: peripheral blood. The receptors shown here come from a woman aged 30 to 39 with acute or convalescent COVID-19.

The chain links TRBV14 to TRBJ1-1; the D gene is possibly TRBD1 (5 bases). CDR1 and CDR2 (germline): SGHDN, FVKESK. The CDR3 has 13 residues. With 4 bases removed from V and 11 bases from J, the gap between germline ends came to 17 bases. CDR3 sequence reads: CASSPDLQGGAFF. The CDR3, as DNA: TGTGCCAGCAGCCCGGACCTGCAGGGTGGGGCTTTCTTT.

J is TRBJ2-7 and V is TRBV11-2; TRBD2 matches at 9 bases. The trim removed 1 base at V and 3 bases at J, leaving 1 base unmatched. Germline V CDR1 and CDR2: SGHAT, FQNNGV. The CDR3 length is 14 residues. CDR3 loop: CASSLGLADYEQYF. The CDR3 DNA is TGTGCCAGCAGCTTAGGACTAGCGGACTACGAGCAGTACTTC.

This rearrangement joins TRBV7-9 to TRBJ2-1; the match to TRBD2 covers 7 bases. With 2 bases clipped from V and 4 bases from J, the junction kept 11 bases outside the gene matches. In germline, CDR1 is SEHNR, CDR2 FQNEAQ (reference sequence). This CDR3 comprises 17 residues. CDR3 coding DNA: TGTGCCAGCAGCTTACGGGGAGGGCTAGGCGGTTACAATGAGCAGTTCTTC. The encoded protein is CASSLRGGLGGYNEQFF.

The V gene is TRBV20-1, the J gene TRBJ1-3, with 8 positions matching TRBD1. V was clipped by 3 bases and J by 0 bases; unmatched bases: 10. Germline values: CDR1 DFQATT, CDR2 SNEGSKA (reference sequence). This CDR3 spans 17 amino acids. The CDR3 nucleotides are TGCAGTGCTAGTAGGACAGGGCCCCAAAACTCTGGAAACACCATATATTTT. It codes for CSASRTGPQNSGNTIYF.

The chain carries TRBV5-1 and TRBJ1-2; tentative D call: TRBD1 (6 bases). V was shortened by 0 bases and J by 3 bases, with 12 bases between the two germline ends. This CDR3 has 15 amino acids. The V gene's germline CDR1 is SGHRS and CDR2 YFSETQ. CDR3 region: CASSLGPGADYGYTF. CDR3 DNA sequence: TGCGCCAGCAGCTTGGGACCAGGGGCCGACTATGGCTACACCTTC.

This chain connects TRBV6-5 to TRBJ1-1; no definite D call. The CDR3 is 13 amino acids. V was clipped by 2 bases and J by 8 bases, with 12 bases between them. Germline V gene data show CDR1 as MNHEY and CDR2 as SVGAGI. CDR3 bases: TGTGCCAGCAGTTACGAAGCCTCCGCGGAAGCTTTCTTT. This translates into CASSYEASAEAFF.

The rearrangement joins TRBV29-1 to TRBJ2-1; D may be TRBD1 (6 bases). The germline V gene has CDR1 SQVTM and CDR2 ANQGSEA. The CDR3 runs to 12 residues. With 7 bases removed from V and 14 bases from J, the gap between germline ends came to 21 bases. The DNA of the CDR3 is TGCAGCGCACCCACGCCCTCAGGGGCTAAGTTCTTC. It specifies CSAPTPSGAKFF.

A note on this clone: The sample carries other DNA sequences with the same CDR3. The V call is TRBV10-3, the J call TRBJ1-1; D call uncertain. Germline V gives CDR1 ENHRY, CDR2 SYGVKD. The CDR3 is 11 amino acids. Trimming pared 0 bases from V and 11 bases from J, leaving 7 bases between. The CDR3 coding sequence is TGTGCCATCAGTGAGTCGAGAGCGGCTTTCTTT. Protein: CAISESRAAFF.

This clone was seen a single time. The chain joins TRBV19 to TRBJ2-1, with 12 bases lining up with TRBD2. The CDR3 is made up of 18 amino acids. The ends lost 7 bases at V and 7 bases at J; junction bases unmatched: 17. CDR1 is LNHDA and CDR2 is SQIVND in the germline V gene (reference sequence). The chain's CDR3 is CASNSWGLAGGLGNEQFF. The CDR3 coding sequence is TGTGCCAGTAACTCCTGGGGCCTAGCGGGAGGGCTAGGTAATGAGCAGTTCTTC.

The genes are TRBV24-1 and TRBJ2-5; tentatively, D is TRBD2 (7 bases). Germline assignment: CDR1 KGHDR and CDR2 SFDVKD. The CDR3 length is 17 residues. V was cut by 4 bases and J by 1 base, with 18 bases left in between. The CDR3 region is CATSDPGGRDTQETQYF. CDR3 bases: TGTGCCACCAGTGACCCGGGAGGCAGGGACACCCAAGAGACCCAGTACTTC.